The 27 T cell receptor beta chains listed next were all sequenced from one sample in a study of T cell repertoires in cytomegalovirus infection. TCRdb reanalysed the reads using MiXCR and keeps one entry per CDR3 protein. The table has roughly 350,000 distinct CDR3 sequences, nearly 35% seen once; the top ten hold about 13%. These TCRs' antigens remain unknown. The material was cultured PBMCs, obtained from culture after CMV antigen stimulation. These TCRs come from a human donor in good health (CMV status not recorded). Some clones in this sample may be carry-over from other donors' samples.

This chain uses TRBV5-1 with TRBJ1-1; tentative D call: TRBD1 (5 bases). The V end was cut by 0 bases, the J end by 0 bases, with 9 bases between. CDR3 size: 15 residues. Germline lookup yields CDR1 SGHRS and CDR2 YFSETQ. Here the CDR3 reads CASSLGQLMNTEAFF. In DNA, the CDR3 is TGCGCCAGCAGCTTGGGACAGCTCATGAACACTGAAGCTTTCTTT.

This clonotype was counted a few times. This chain links TRBV4-3 with TRBJ2-7; D gene uncertain. V lost 0 bases to trimming and J lost 4 bases, with 7 bases between them. From germline, CDR1 is LGHNA and CDR2 YSLEER. This CDR3 spans 13 amino acids. The CDR3 DNA reads as TGCGCCAGCAGCCAAGATAACTCTTACGAGCAGTACTTC. It specifies CASSQDNSYEQYF.

The CDR3 sequence is CATRANYEQYF. The CDR3 region has the DNA TGTGCCACCAGAGCGAATTACGAGCAGTACTTC. The chain recombines TRBV10-3 with TRBJ2-7; D unclear. The V end lost 10 bases, the J end lost 4 bases, and 11 bases lay between the germline ends. Per germline, CDR1 ENHRY and CDR2 SYGVKD. The CDR3 extends over 11 amino acids.

This chain uses TRBV4-1 with TRBJ1-1, with no clear D. CDR3 length equals 14 residues. The V gene lost 1 base and the J gene lost 7 bases, with 13 bases spanning the gap. Germline CDR1 MGHRA, CDR2 YSYEKL. CDR3 sequence: CASSQGGRENEAFF. In DNA form, the CDR3 reads TGCGCCAGCAGCCAAGGTGGCCGAGAAAATGAAGCTTTCTTT.

The count of this clonotype is one. The chain is built from TRBV28 and TRBJ2-4, with unresolved D. Germline CDR1 reads MDHEN; CDR2 reads SYDVKM. This CDR3 has 16 amino acids. V was cut by 5 bases and J by 2 bases, with 16 bases left in between. CDR3 residues: CASSQSPLRPKNIQYF. CDR3 DNA sequence: TGTGCCAGCAGTCAATCACCTTTGAGGCCCAAAAACATTCAGTACTTC.

There are many counts of this clonotype. The chain links TRBV10-1 to TRBJ1-6; 10 nucleotides align to TRBD1. The V gene's germline CDR1 is WNHNN and CDR2 SYGVQD (reference sequence). The CDR3 spans 16 residues. J was trimmed by 10 bases and V by 7 bases; bases with no gene match: 13. CDR3 bases: TGCGCCAGCAATAAAAAAATGACAGGGGGCGAGTCACCCCTCCACTTT. It encodes CASNKKMTGGESPLHF.

This clonotype came up a few times. The chain couples TRBV6-8 to TRBJ2-6; 9 bases match TRBD1. Germline V CDR1 and CDR2: MNHGY, SAAAGT. The V gene end was trimmed by 4 bases and the J gene end by 14 bases; junction bases not matched to a gene: 9. There are 14 residues in the CDR3. The CDR3: CASSSRDRGGLLTF. For the CDR3, the DNA is TGTGCCAGCAGTTCGAGAGACAGGGGGGGCCTCCTGACTTTC.

The chain recombines TRBV18 with TRBJ1-1; D is undetermined. The germline V and J ends were trimmed by 5 bases and 3 bases, with 13 bases remaining between them. The germline CDR1 and CDR2 sequences are KGHSH and LQKENI. CDR3 length: 14 amino acids. The CDR3 loop reads CASSSRIEDTEAFF. The CDR3 DNA reads TGTGCCAGCTCAAGCAGGATCGAGGACACTGAAGCTTTCTTT. Variable domain in full (rest from reference TRBV18 and TRBJ1-1): NAGVMQNPRHLVRRRGQEARLRCSPMKGHSHVYWYRQLPEEGLKFMVYLQKENIIDESGMPKERFSAEFPKEGPSILRIQQVVRGDSAAYFCASSSRIEDTEAFFGQGTRLTVV.

The CDR3 sequence is CSASSGITDTQYF. CDR3 DNA sequence: TGCAGTGCTAGTAGCGGAATCACAGATACGCAGTATTTT. The gene calls are TRBV20-1 and TRBJ2-3; a possible D gene is TRBD2 (6 bases). Trimming shortened V by 3 bases and J by 2 bases, and 9 bases separated the two germline ends. This CDR3 is built from 13 residues. Germline loops: CDR1 DFQATT, CDR2 SNEGSKA (reference sequence).

This chain connects TRBV7-8 to TRBJ1-5; TRBD1 is a possible D gene (5 bases). This CDR3 has 15 amino acids. V lost 2 bases, J lost 5 bases, and 13 bases lay in between. Germline CDR1 is SGHVS and CDR2 is FQNEAQ. Here the CDR3 DNA reads TGTGCCAGCAGCTTAAGGGGCCCGGGGGATCAGCCCCAGCATTTT. Protein product: CASSLRGPGDQPQHF. Together with reference TRBV7-8 and TRBJ1-5, the CDR3 gives the full variable domain: GAGVSQSPRYKVAKRGQDVALRCDPISGHVSLFWYQQALGQGPEFLTYFQNEAQLDKSGLPSDRFFAERPEGSVSTLKIQRTQQEDSAVYLCASSLRGPGDQPQHFGDGTRLSIL.

This clonotype was detected only a few times. The chain combines TRBV27 with TRBJ2-3; D call uncertain. This CDR3 has 14 amino acids. The germline V gene encodes CDR1 MNHEY and CDR2 SMNVEV (reference sequence). The V gene lost 5 bases and the J gene lost 1 base, with 10 bases spanning the gap. CDR3 DNA: TGTGCCAGCAGTAAAGCCCGCCGCACAGATACGCAGTATTTT. Its translation is CASSKARRTDTQYF.

The rearrangement uses TRBV7-9 and TRBJ2-1, with 7 nucleotides matching TRBD2. V was pared by 4 bases and J by 8 bases, with 11 bases of the junction left unmatched. CDR1 is SEHNR and CDR2 is FQNEAQ in the germline V gene (reference sequence). The CDR3 totals 15 residues. CDR3 in amino acids: CASSSKEGGPYEQFF. The CDR3 nucleotides read TGTGCCAGCAGCTCAAAGGAGGGAGGGCCCTATGAGCAGTTCTTC.

The table lists this clonotype with a few counts. The rearrangement uses TRBV7-6 and TRBJ2-2, with D unresolved. The CDR3 runs to 15 residues. In germline, CDR1 is SGHVS, CDR2 FNYEAQ. V lost 6 bases and J 7 bases, leaving 18 bases between the germline ends. The CDR3 DNA is TGTGCCAGCAGACCAAGGACGACATATCACGGGGAGCTGTTTTTT. Translating gives CASRPRTTYHGELFF.

The chain recombines TRBV7-9 with TRBJ2-7; 9 bases are shared with TRBD2. Germline CDR1 SEHNR, CDR2 FQNEAQ (reference sequence). V shed 5 bases and J 3 bases; nucleotides not matched to a gene: 2. The CDR3 extends over 13 amino acids. The CDR3 DNA reads TGTGCCAGCAGCAGTAGCGGGAGCTACGAGCAGTACGTC. It codes for CASSSSGSYEQYV.

This clonotype was recorded once. The chain has TRBV12-5 and TRBJ2-7; TRBD1 agrees at 7 bases. With 4 bases clipped from V and 3 bases from J, the junction kept 6 bases outside the gene matches. The CDR3 extends over 14 amino acids. CDR1 and CDR2 from the germline V gene are LGHNT and FRNRAP. In nucleotides, the CDR3 is TGTGCTAGTGGTTGCAAGGGACAGAACTACGAGCAGTACGTC. This codes for CASGCKGQNYEQYV.

This clonotype was seen a few times. This chain links TRBV6-6 with TRBJ1-5; D gene unclear. The CDR3 is 12 amino acids. The germline gives CDR1 MNHNY, CDR2 SVGAGI (reference sequence). V dropped 8 bases and J dropped 7 bases, with 12 bases sitting between them. For the CDR3, the DNA is TGTGCCAGCGCAGGTTCAGGACAGCCCCAGCATTTT. Protein: CASAGSGQPQHF.

There are a few counts of this clonotype. The chain couples TRBV19 to TRBJ2-2; 8 bases fit TRBD2. CDR3 length: 18 amino acids. The junction had 7 bases not matched to a gene; V was cut back by 0 bases and J by 1 base. The germline CDR1 and CDR2 sequences are LNHDA and SQIVND (reference sequence). The CDR3 loop is CASSIDRGGRGNTGELFF. The DNA for the CDR3 is TGTGCCAGTAGTATAGATCGGGGGGGGCGGGGGAACACCGGGGAGCTGTTTTTT. The variable domain in full, completed from reference TRBV19 and TRBJ2-2, reads DGGITQSPKYLFRKEGQNVTLSCEQNLNHDAMYWYRQDPGQGLRLIYYSQIVNDFQKGDIAEGYSVSREKKESFPLTVTSAQKNPTAFYLCASSIDRGGRGNTGELFFGEGSRLTVL.

This clonotype was detected ten times or more. This rearrangement joins TRBV18 to TRBJ1-3; 10 bases fit TRBD1. The V and J ends lost 5 bases and 4 bases, in that order; junction bases with no gene match: 8. Germline V lookup: CDR1 KGHSH, CDR2 LQKENI. CDR3 length: 16 residues. CDR3 sequence reads: CASSANPGQGGNTIYF. The CDR3 DNA sequence: TGTGCCAGCTCAGCGAATCCGGGACAGGGGGGAAACACCATATATTTT.

This clonotype has at least ten counts. This rearrangement joins TRBV7-2 to TRBJ1-4; 8 nucleotides match TRBD1. The CDR3 runs to 14 residues. CDR1 and CDR2 from the germline V gene are SGHTA and FQGNSA. Losses at the gene ends were 2 bases for V and 10 bases for J; bases not matched to a gene: 6. CDR3 bases: TGTGCCAGCAGCTTAAAGGACAGGGTGGGAAAACTGTTTTTT. This sequence encodes CASSLKDRVGKLFF. The whole variable domain, remainder taken from reference TRBV7-2 and TRBJ1-4, is GAGVSQSPSNKVTEKGKDVELRCDPISGHTALYWYRQSLGQGLEFLIYFQGNSAPDKSGLPSDRFSAERTGGSVSTLTIQRTQQEDSAVYLCASSLKDRVGKLFFGSGTQLSVL.

The V and J genes are TRBV7-2 and TRBJ1-2; D possibly corresponds to TRBD1 (6 bases). Trimming took 7 bases from V and 2 from J, leaving 14 bases between them. Germline V gene data show CDR1 as SGHTA and CDR2 as FQGNSA. This CDR3 spans 14 amino acids. The CDR3 DNA follows: TGTGCCAGCAACCGAGGGGGGGGGAACTATGGCTACACCTTC. Protein: CASNRGGGNYGYTF.

This chain uses TRBV4-1 with TRBJ2-1, with TRBD2 identical over 11 bases. Germline V gene lookup returns CDR1 MGHRA and CDR2 YSYEKL. The CDR3 sequence is 18 residues long. After removal of 1 base from V and 13 bases from J, the junction contained 18 bases not matched to a gene. CDR3 coding DNA: TGCGCCAGCAGCCAAGGGTGGCGAGGACCTACTAGCGGGAGTGGTCAGTTCTTC. It codes for CASSQGWRGPTSGSGQFF.

The chain is built from TRBV19 and TRBJ2-1; 9 nucleotides match TRBD1. The CDR3 runs to 18 residues. Per germline, CDR1 LNHDA and CDR2 SQIVND (reference sequence). The V gene end was trimmed by 8 bases and the J gene end by 4 bases; junction bases not matched to a gene: 18. CDR3 coding DNA: TGTGCCAGTTCCACAGGGGGCTGGTATCAATCGGGTTACAATGAGCAGTTCTTC. It translates to CASSTGGWYQSGYNEQFF.

The chain combines TRBV10-2 with TRBJ2-3; the match to TRBD1 covers 10 bases. CDR1 is WSHSY, CDR2 SAAADI, per germline. V dropped 4 bases and J dropped 3; count of bases not matched to a gene: 10. This CDR3 is 17 amino acids long. CDR3 residues: CASSVFRDRGLTDTQYF. CDR3 nucleotide sequence: TGCGCCAGCAGTGTCTTCCGTGACAGGGGGCTGACAGATACGCAGTATTTT.

This clonotype was detected only a few times. J is TRBJ1-2 and V is TRBV7-2; no definite D call. Between the trimmed V and J ends, which lost 2 bases and 1 base, there was a span of 8 bases. The germline V gene encodes CDR1 SGHTA and CDR2 FQGNSA. This CDR3 has 14 residues. The CDR3 protein is CASSLSGDNYGYTF. The CDR3 nucleotides read TGTGCCAGCAGCTTATCCGGCGATAACTATGGCTACACCTTC.

This clonotype has ten or more counts. This chain links TRBV7-2 with TRBJ2-6, with D hard to call. With 2 bases removed from V and 1 base from J, the gap between germline ends came to 18 bases. The CDR3 loop spans 19 amino acids. Germline CDR1 and CDR2: SGHTA and FQGNSA. This CDR3 reads CASSLRRPLPTSGANVLTF. In DNA form, the CDR3 reads TGTGCCAGCAGCTTAAGGCGGCCTCTTCCCACGTCTGGGGCCAACGTCCTGACTTTC.

Here the CDR3 DNA reads TGTGCCAGCAGCTCAGTATCTCGTGAGCAGTTCTTC. It specifies CASSSVSREQFF. The chain couples TRBV7-2 to TRBJ2-1, with D hard to call. The CDR3 totals 12 residues. CDR1 is SGHTA and CDR2 is FQGNSA in the germline V gene. The V end was cut by 4 bases, the J end by 9 bases, with 10 bases between.

V gene TRBV6-5 combines with J gene TRBJ2-2; D uncertain. The germline V and J ends were trimmed by 7 bases and 0 bases, with 12 bases remaining between them. Germline V gene lookup returns CDR1 MNHEY and CDR2 SVGAGI. There are 15 residues in the CDR3. This CDR3 reads CASTARPTNTGELFF. The DNA of the CDR3 is TGTGCCAGCACCGCGAGGCCGACGAACACCGGGGAGCTGTTTTTT.